The present T cell receptor beta chain was sequenced within a study of cytomegalovirus exposure and HLA in healthy donors. About the study: As an earlier analysis found, 180 million or so T cells yielded approximately 110 million unique TCR beta sequences. Assignment to the Caucasian-associated ancestry cluster applied to approximately 80% of the roughly 420 genotyped donors. Overall study findings and caveats: The majority of CMV-associated TCR beta chains were reported as apparently HLA-restricted in a later analysis. Clonal expansion was found to be greater in HLA-associated TCR beta chains than in equally common others in a later analysis.

V lost 3 bases and J lost 1; bases outside the gene matches: 3. Germline assignment: CDR1 SGHKS and CDR2 YYEKEE (reference sequence). The CDR3 extends over 14 amino acids. PCR employed 60 Vbeta and 13 Jbeta primers. TCRdb's copy holds only in-frame clones and misses some; the assay was immunoSEQ multiplex PCR. This sample has more than 65,000 clones, with approximately 78% found just once. On this clone: Its antigen is currently unknown.

The specimen sequenced was PBMCs. The sequence was obtained from a man aged 18 to 29 in good health and CMV-seronegative. This sequence joins TRBV5-5 and TRBJ2-5; 7 bases are a match to TRBD1. The CDR3 region has the DNA TGTGCCAGCAGCTGGGGACAGATCCAAGAGACCCAGTACTTC. This translates into CASSWGQIQETQYF.